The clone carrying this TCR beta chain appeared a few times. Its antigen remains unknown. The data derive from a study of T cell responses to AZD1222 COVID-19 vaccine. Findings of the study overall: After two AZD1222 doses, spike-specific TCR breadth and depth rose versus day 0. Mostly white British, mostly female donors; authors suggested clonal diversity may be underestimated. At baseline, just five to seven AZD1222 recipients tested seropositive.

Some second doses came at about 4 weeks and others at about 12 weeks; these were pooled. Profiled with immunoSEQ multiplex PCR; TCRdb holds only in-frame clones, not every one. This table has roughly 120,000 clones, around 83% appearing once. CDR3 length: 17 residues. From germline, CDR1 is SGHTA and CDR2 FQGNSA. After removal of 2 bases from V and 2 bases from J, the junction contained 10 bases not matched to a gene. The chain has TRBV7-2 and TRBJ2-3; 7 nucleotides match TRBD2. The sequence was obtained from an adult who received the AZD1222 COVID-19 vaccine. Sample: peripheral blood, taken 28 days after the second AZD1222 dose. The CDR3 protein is CASSLTGGGGYTDTQYF. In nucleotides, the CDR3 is TGTGCCAGCAGCTTAACGGGCGGGGGAGGTTACACAGATACGCAGTATTTT.